Listed below are T cell receptor beta chains from one sample, sequenced in a study of blood T cell repertoires in COVID-19. Assay: immunoSEQ multiplex PCR; the TCRdb copy retains only in-frame clones and omits some. Of 400,000 or so clones detected, 70% to 90% appear once; the ten largest clones hold less than 3.5%. The sequenced sample consisted of peripheral blood. The receptors were sampled from a human donor in a cohort sampled during active COVID-19. CDR3s include the opening cysteine and the closing phenylalanine or tryptophan. A D gene is named only where the DNA matches it firmly. Clone size is given for some rows only: seen once, a few or many times, or a class if the clone is expanded.

V	D	J	size	DNA	CDR3
TRBV9	TRBD2	TRBJ2-7	few	TGTGCCAGCAGCGTAGAGTGTAGCGGGTTCAATCCTAAGAACTACGAGCAGTACTTC	CASSVECSGFNPKNYEQYF
TRBV3-1/TRBV3-2	TRBD2	TRBJ2-7	NA	TGTGCCAGCAGCTCACGGGCTAGCGGGACAGACCACTCCTACGAGCAGTACTTC	CASSSRASGTDHSYEQYF
TRBV5-4	NA	TRBJ1-1	NA	TGTGCCAGCAGCTTGGACAGGGCAGGGGACGCTTTCTTT	CASSLDRAGDAFF
TRBV18	NA	TRBJ2-6	NA	TGTGCCAGCTCACCACTCCCGCCAGGGCTCCTGAGCTCTGGGGCCAACGTCCTGACTTTC	CASSPLPPGLLSSGANVLTF
TRBV6-5	NA	TRBJ2-2	NA	TGTGCCAGCTCCGGTCTCACCGGGGAGCTGTTTTTT	CASSGLTGELFF
TRBV30	TRBD2	TRBJ2-3	NA	TGTGCCTGGAGTGTACCGAGGGCGGGGGCAGATACGCAGTATTTT	CAWSVPRAGADTQYF
TRBV28	NA	TRBJ2-1	NA	TGTGCCAGCAGTCCTGGAGATCGCTCCTACAATGAGCAGTTCTTC	CASSPGDRSYNEQFF
TRBV7-2	NA	TRBJ2-3	NA	TGTGCCAGCAGCCCCCACACAGATACGCAGTATTTT	CASSPHTDTQYF
TRBV5-6	TRBD1	TRBJ1-1	NA	TGTGCCAGCAGCTTGTTACTGACAGGGCTTCGGGGGACTGAAGCTTTCTTT	CASSLLLTGLRGTEAFF
TRBV6-2/TRBV6-3	TRBD2	TRBJ2-3	NA	TGTGCCAGCAGCCATCCCAAGACTAGCGGCACAGATACGCAGTATTTT	CASSHPKTSGTDTQYF
TRBV18	TRBD1	TRBJ2-5	NA	TGTGCCAGCTCGCCGGGACAGCAAGAGACCCAGTACTTC	CASSPGQQETQYF
TRBV11-2	TRBD2	TRBJ2-1	NA	TGTGCCAGCAGCTTTCAAGCGGGGGGATATGAGCAGTTCTTC	CASSFQAGGYEQFF
TRBV7-2	NA	TRBJ2-1	NA	TGTGCCAGCAGCTTAGGTCTAGCCGGGGATGAGCAGTTCTTC	CASSLGLAGDEQFF
TRBV5-1	NA	TRBJ1-6	NA	TGCGCCAGCAGCCCGGCCGGGGTTCGAAATTCACCCCTCCACTTT	CASSPAGVRNSPLHF
TRBV28	TRBD1	TRBJ2-6	NA	TGTGCCAGCAGTCAGGGACAGCGCTCTGGGGCCAACGTCCTGACTTTC	CASSQGQRSGANVLTF
TRBV6-2/TRBV6-3	TRBD2	TRBJ2-5	NA	TGTGCCAGCAGTAGGGGACTAGCGGGGGGGCCCGGGGAGACCCAGTACTTC	CASSRGLAGGPGETQYF
TRBV28	NA	TRBJ1-6	once	TGTGCCAGCAGTACCGGGTTCTCACCCCTCCACTTT	CASSTGFSPLHF
TRBV19	TRBD2	TRBJ2-7	NA	TGTGCCAGTAGCATGAGGACTAGCTCCTACGAGCAGTACTTC	CASSMRTSSYEQYF
TRBV6-5	NA	TRBJ1-3	NA	TGTGCCAGCAGTTATTCTTCGGGGGCTGGAAACACCATATATTTT	CASSYSSGAGNTIYF
TRBV9	NA	TRBJ1-1	NA	TGTGCCAGCAGCGGCGGGGACCTTGCAACTGAAGCTTTCTTT	CASSGGDLATEAFF
TRBV7-3	NA	TRBJ1-6	NA	TGTGCCAGCAGCTTAGGAGGGCGTAGGAATTCACCCCTCCACTTT	CASSLGGRRNSPLHF
TRBV5-1	NA	TRBJ2-2	NA	TGCGCCAGCAGCTTAGTTCCGGGGGGCAATGGGGAGCTGTTTTTT	CASSLVPGGNGELFF
TRBV5-1	NA	TRBJ1-4	NA	TGCGCCAGCAGTACACTCCCAGGGGAAGGTAATGAAAAACTGTTTTTT	CASSTLPGEGNEKLFF
TRBV4-1	NA	TRBJ1-1	NA	TGCGCCAGCAGCCAAGCTATGAACACTGAAGCTTTCTTT	CASSQAMNTEAFF
TRBV5-1	TRBD1	TRBJ2-2	NA	TGCGCCAGCAGCTTCGGACAGGGGGCCTCCGGGGAGCTGTTTTTT	CASSFGQGASGELFF
TRBV4-1	NA	TRBJ2-5	once	TGCGCCAGCAGCCAAGACCGCGGGGCCCAGTACTTC	CASSQDRGAQYF
TRBV5-1	NA	TRBJ2-4	once	TGCGCCAGCAGCTTGGTAGCGGCCCTCCGGGGAAACATTCAGTACTTC	CASSLVAALRGNIQYF
TRBV24-1	TRBD1	TRBJ1-5	NA	TGTGCCACCAGTGATCCGGGACAGGGTAGGAATCAGCCCCAGCATTTT	CATSDPGQGRNQPQHF
TRBV7-6	TRBD2	TRBJ2-1	few	TGTGCCAGCAGGCTAACTAGCGGGGAGGGCAATGAGCAGTTCTTC	CASRLTSGEGNEQFF
TRBV5-1	NA	TRBJ1-1	NA	TGCGCCAGCAGCTTACGACAGAACACTGAAGCTTTCTTT	CASSLRQNTEAFF
TRBV30	TRBD1	TRBJ1-2	NA	TGTGCCTGGAGCCTCGGACATGGGACAGGTGGCTACACCTTC	CAWSLGHGTGGYTF
TRBV2	NA	TRBJ1-1	NA	TGTGCCAGCAAGGGAGGGATGAACACTGAAGCTTTCTTT	CASKGGMNTEAFF
TRBV19	NA	TRBJ2-1	NA	TGTGCCAGTAGTATAGTTGCGCGGAGTGAGCAGTTCTTC	CASSIVARSEQFF
TRBV7-8	NA	TRBJ1-5	NA	TGTGCCAGCAGCTTAGAGGGAGGAGGGGTGAATCAGCCCCAGCATTTT	CASSLEGGGVNQPQHF
TRBV5-1	TRBD1	TRBJ1-1	NA	TGCGCCAGCAGCCTCGACAGGGTTGGGACTGAAGCTTTCTTT	CASSLDRVGTEAFF
TRBV5-1	TRBD1	TRBJ2-5	NA	TGCGCCAGCAGCCAGGGACAGGGGGTTGGCGAGACCCAGTACTTC	CASSQGQGVGETQYF
TRBV28	TRBD2	TRBJ2-3	NA	TGTGCCAGCAGCCCCCTTCTGGGACTAGCGGTTGCCGATACGCAGTATTTT	CASSPLLGLAVADTQYF
TRBV29-1	NA	TRBJ1-2	NA	TGCAGCGTCGGGGGGGGTGTTGAGGGCTACACCTTC	CSVGGGVEGYTF
TRBV6-2/TRBV6-3	TRBD1	TRBJ1-2	NA	TGTGCCAGCAGTTACGGGGCCTTCGGGGACAGGGAAAGGGGCTACACCTTC	CASSYGAFGDRERGYTF
TRBV12-3/TRBV12-4	NA	TRBJ2-7	NA	TGTGCCAGCAGTTTAGGCAGGGGTACGGTGCAGTACTTC	CASSLGRGTVQYF
TRBV7-9	TRBD1	TRBJ2-2	NA	TGTGCCAGCAGCCCCCAGGGACAGCACAACACCGGGGAGCTGTTTTTT	CASSPQGQHNTGELFF